This T cell receptor beta chain was captured by sequencing in a study of CD8 T cells in ankylosing spondylitis. The sample holds a few counts of this clonotype. Antigen unknown. TCRdb analysed the 5' RACE reads with MiXCR anew, one entry per CDR3 protein. This table holds 500,000 to 650,000 distinct CDR3 sequences, approximately 5% found once. Regarding the study as a whole: Ankylosing spondylitis blood appeared to carry a characteristic TCR beta motif of under ten highly homologous variants.

CDR3 size: 16 residues. Germline V lookup: CDR1 SGHRS, CDR2 YFSETQ. J gave up 4 bases and V 2 bases, and 8 bases lay outside the gene matches. The chain combines TRBV5-1 with TRBJ2-1, with 8 bases lining up with TRBD2. The origin of this receptor is a male donor with ankylosing spondylitis. Sequencing was performed on blood, either unsorted or a sorted T cell fraction (not recorded which). CDR3 loop: CASSLSGGAPYNEQFF. The CDR3 nucleotides are TGCGCCAGCAGCTTATCGGGGGGGGCCCCGTACAATGAGCAGTTCTTC.